This is a list of T cell receptor beta chains from one sample in a study of control samples from healthy donors and cancer patients. Clones were read by immunoSEQ multiplex PCR, and TCRdb kept only the in-frame ones, dropping some. Of fewer than 500,000 clones in the sample, 80% to 95% are singletons; the top ten hold more than 6%. The sequencing input was PBMCs. Every receptor here comes from a man aged 35-49 years with head and neck cancer. Each CDR3 is given with its conserved first and last residue. D genes are given only for firm matches. Rows may omit the clone size; those that give it use once, few, many or a size class.

d_gene,v_gene,j_gene,abundance,CDR3nt,CDR3aa
-,TRBV18,TRBJ2-1,-,TGTGCCAGCCTCAACATCAGGGTCTCTCTAAATGAGCAGTTCTTC,CASLNIRVSLNEQFF
TRBD2,TRBV3-1/TRBV3-2,TRBJ2-7,-,TGTGCCAGCAGCCTCACCGGACTAGTTTACGAGCAGTACTTC,CASSLTGLVYEQYF
-,TRBV5-6,TRBJ1-1,-,TGTGCCAGCAGCTTGGTGGTACCTAACACTGAAGCTTTCTTT,CASSLVVPNTEAFF
-,TRBV6-1,TRBJ1-4,-,TGTGCCAGCAGTGACCCCCGACAACCCAGGAGGGAAAAACTGTTTTTT,CASSDPRQPRREKLFF
TRBD1,TRBV28,TRBJ1-2,-,TGTGCCAGCAGTTCGCCGGGACAGGGAGGCTACACCTTC,CASSSPGQGGYTF
TRBD1,TRBV29-1,TRBJ2-3,-,TGCAGCGTCCAGAGGGGTCGGGACAGAGGCACAGATACGCAGTATTTT,CSVQRGRDRGTDTQYF
TRBD1,TRBV7-9,TRBJ2-1,-,TGTGCCAGCAGCCCTCCGGGACAGGCAAATGAGCAGTTCTTC,CASSPPGQANEQFF
-,TRBV28,TRBJ2-3,-,TGTGCCAGCAGTTTATGGGTCGATACGCAGTATTTT,CASSLWVDTQYF
-,TRBV20-1,TRBJ1-6,-,TGCAGTGCTAGTCGGGAGCGCTCCTATAATTCACCCCTCCACTTT,CSASRERSYNSPLHF
-,TRBV28,TRBJ1-2,few,TGTGCCAGCAGTCCGTCGGTAAGGGGCTACACCTTC,CASSPSVRGYTF
TRBD1,TRBV6-5,TRBJ2-1,-,TGTGCCAGCAGTTACTCGTTCCAGGGGGCAGGTGAGCAGTTCTTC,CASSYSFQGAGEQFF
TRBD1,TRBV28,TRBJ1-4,-,TGTGCCAGCGGGGGGACAGGGGATGAAAAACTGTTTTTT,CASGGTGDEKLFF
-,TRBV5-6,TRBJ2-3,-,TGTGCCAGCAGCTTGAAGCTGGGGTCGGGTACAGATACGCAGTATTTT,CASSLKLGSGTDTQYF
-,TRBV5-4,TRBJ2-5,-,TGTGCCAGCAGCTTCCCCCGAATGGAGACCCAGTACTTC,CASSFPRMETQYF
TRBD1,TRBV19,TRBJ2-7,-,TGTGCCAGTAGTATCAGACAGGGCTCCTACGAGCAGTACTTC,CASSIRQGSYEQYF
TRBD1,TRBV13,TRBJ1-6,-,TGTGCCAGCAGCTCGACAGGGGCGGGTTCACCCCTCCACTTT,CASSSTGAGSPLHF
-,TRBV28,TRBJ2-7,-,TGTGCCAGCAGTTTAAGAGCTTACGAGCAGTACTTC,CASSLRAYEQYF
TRBD1,TRBV6-5,TRBJ1-2,-,TGTGCCAGCACCCCGGGACAGTCTGTATATGGCTACACCTTC,CASTPGQSVYGYTF
-,TRBV3-1/TRBV3-2,TRBJ2-1,-,TGTGCCAGCACCACAGCCCCGGGACCATCGGGGGAGCAGTTCTTC,CASTTAPGPSGEQFF
TRBD2,TRBV12-3/TRBV12-4,TRBJ2-3,-,TGTGCCAGCAGGGGGGGGACTACCCAGTATTTT,CASRGGTTQYF
-,TRBV4-1,TRBJ1-1,-,TGCGCCAGCAGCCTCCTAACGCGGGGTGGCACTGAAGCTTTCTTT,CASSLLTRGGTEAFF
-,TRBV11-2,TRBJ2-2,-,TGTGCCAGCAGCGAAGGGGTCCGAGCCGGGGAGCTGTTTTTT,CASSEGVRAGELFF
-,TRBV6-6,TRBJ2-7,-,TGTGCCAGCAGTTACCTGAAAGGGTCAGGCGAGCAGTACTTC,CASSYLKGSGEQYF
TRBD1,TRBV27,TRBJ1-1,-,TGTGCCGCATCCGGGACAGGGGTCACTGAAGCTTTCTTT,CAASGTGVTEAFF
-,TRBV4-1,TRBJ2-7,-,TGCGCCAGCAGCCACCCAAAGGGACCAGCCAAATCCGAGCAGTACTTC,CASSHPKGPAKSEQYF
-,TRBV11-3,TRBJ2-1,-,TGTGCCAGCAGCTTAGCGGGGACAACCTACAATGAGCAGTTCTTC,CASSLAGTTYNEQFF
-,TRBV7-3,TRBJ2-2,-,TGTGCCAGCAGCTACAGGGCTGAGAACACCGGGGAGCTGTTTTTT,CASSYRAENTGELFF
-,TRBV3-1/TRBV3-2,TRBJ2-4,-,TGTGCCAGCAGCCACCTAGACGCCGAGTGGTACTTC,CASSHLDAEWYF
TRBD2,TRBV10-3,TRBJ2-1,once,TGTGCCATCAGCGCGCGTGGGACTAGCGGGAGGATCAATGAGCAGTTCTTC,CAISARGTSGRINEQFF
TRBD1,TRBV4-3,TRBJ1-5,-,TGCGCCAGCAGCCAAGACTTGATAAGGGGGCGCGAAAGCAATCAGCCCCAGCATTTT,CASSQDLIRGRESNQPQHF
TRBD1,TRBV6-5,TRBJ2-2,-,TGTGCCAGCAGTACCGGGACAGGGGATTCCGGGGAGCTGTTTTTT,CASSTGTGDSGELFF
TRBD1,TRBV5-6,TRBJ1-6,-,TGTGCCAGCAGCTTGAGGGGGCGAAATTCACCCCTCCACTTT,CASSLRGRNSPLHF
-,TRBV11-2,TRBJ1-5,once,TGTGCCAGCAGCGGGAGTGGGGGGAGCAATCAGCCCCAGCATTTT,CASSGSGGSNQPQHF
-,TRBV5-1,TRBJ2-3,-,TGCGCCAGCGGAGGGCAGATCACAGATACGCAGTATTTT,CASGGQITDTQYF
TRBD1,TRBV7-9,TRBJ1-4,-,TGTGCCAGCAGCTTGGTCCATCAGGGGGCGCTTGGAGAAAAACTGTTTTTT,CASSLVHQGALGEKLFF
-,TRBV19,TRBJ1-1,-,TGTGCCAGTAGTATATCGACGGCGAACACTGAAGCTTTCTTT,CASSISTANTEAFF
TRBD1,TRBV9,TRBJ2-4,once,TGTGCCAGCAGCGTATCTTGGGACAGGGGTAACGAAAACATTCAGTACTTC,CASSVSWDRGNENIQYF
-,TRBV10-3,TRBJ1-5,once,TGTGCCATCAGTGAGTCCCCCGGCCCGGGGAGCAATCAGCCCCAGCATTTT,CAISESPGPGSNQPQHF
-,TRBV29-1,TRBJ1-2,-,TGCAGCGTTGGGACGGTAAACTATGGCTACACCTTC,CSVGTVNYGYTF
-,TRBV19,TRBJ2-5,-,TGTGCCAGTAGTATAGACAGGGGAGAGACCCAGTACTTC,CASSIDRGETQYF
-,TRBV6-5,TRBJ1-2,-,TGTGCCAGCAGTCCCGGGCGCGGGGACTACACCTTC,CASSPGRGDYTF
-,TRBV7-6,TRBJ2-7,-,TGTGCCAGCAGCTTGGGAAAAGCCCCTGCCTACGAGCAGTACTTC,CASSLGKAPAYEQYF
TRBD2,TRBV9,TRBJ2-7,-,TGTGCCAGCAGCGTAGGGCCTAGCGGGAGTATCTACGAGCAGTACTTC,CASSVGPSGSIYEQYF
-,TRBV12-5,TRBJ1-3,once,TGTGCTAGTGGTTTGGGGGGGGCTGCTGGAAACACCATATATTTT,CASGLGGAAGNTIYF
TRBD1,TRBV28,TRBJ1-1,-,TGTGCCAGCAGTTTACCCCAGGGGGCGCGCACTGAAGCTTTCTTT,CASSLPQGARTEAFF
TRBD1,TRBV10-3,TRBJ1-2,-,TGTGCCATCAGCGGGGGGACAGGGGCCTTGAACTATGGCTACACCTTC,CAISGGTGALNYGYTF
-,TRBV23-1,TRBJ2-5,-,TGCGCCAGCAGTCAATTTATACAGGGAGGGCGTCAAGAGACCCAGTACTTC,CASSQFIQGGRQETQYF
-,TRBV5-1,TRBJ2-2,once,TGCGCCAGCAGCTCTACCCTACTGAACACCGGGGAGCTGTTTTTT,CASSSTLLNTGELFF
-,TRBV3-1/TRBV3-2,TRBJ1-2,-,TGTGCCAGCAGCCAAGATCTCCAGGGGTATGGCTACACCTTC,CASSQDLQGYGYTF
TRBD2,TRBV3-1/TRBV3-2,TRBJ2-5,-,TGTGCCAGCAGCCAAAGTGCTAGCGGGAACGGCGAGGCCCAGTACTTC,CASSQSASGNGEAQYF
-,TRBV19,TRBJ1-3,-,TGTGCCAGTAGGAGAAGGGAGGTCGCTGGAAACACCATATATTTT,CASRRREVAGNTIYF
-,TRBV5-6,TRBJ1-6,-,TGTGCCAGCAGCTTGGACGCGGGGGGGTCCCCCCTCCACTTT,CASSLDAGGSPLHF
-,TRBV27,TRBJ1-1,-,TGTGCCAGCAGGCCTCAGGGCTTGGCGGGGGCTTTCTTT,CASRPQGLAGAFF